This TCR beta chain was captured in a study of T-cell reconstitution after alpha-beta-depleted transplantation in children. Study-wide findings and caveats: T-cell counts and diversity at one year post-transplant came mainly from newly produced T cells.

Unique molecular identifiers were used in preparing the TCRbeta library. TCRdb passed the PCR reads through MiXCR, listing each CDR3 protein once. The sample comprises about 210,000 distinct CDR3 sequences, over 15% of which are singletons, and around 44% rests with the top ten. The CDR3 is made up of 15 amino acids. With V trimmed by 1 base and J by 6 bases, 3 bases remained unmatched. Germline CDR1 and CDR2: LGHDT and YNNKEL (reference sequence). Of note for this clonotype: What it recognizes is unknown.

The sample in question was PBMCs, mostly from graft donor cells, obtained 360 days after TCRalphabeta/CD19-depleted stem cell transplant. This receptor was obtained from a male patient between 2 and 15 years old who had a stem cell transplant for acute lymphoblastic leukemia, so the T cells may come from the graft donor. The chain is built from TRBV3-1 and TRBJ1-5; 10 bases line up with TRBD1. CDR3 coding DNA: TGTGCCAGCAGCCAAGGACAGGGGGCTGGTCAGCCCCAGCATTTT. Translating gives CASSQGQGAGQPQHF.